This entry is about one T cell receptor (beta chain). The sample originates from a study of cytomegalovirus exposure and HLA in healthy donors. PCR amplification relied on 60 Vbeta primers (plus 13 Jbeta primers). As processed by the authors: It was a later analysis that counted 83 million or so unique TCR beta chains, of which approximately 11 million were shared. Method: immunoSEQ multiplex PCR; TCRdb's copy keeps in-frame clones and lacks some. That table is the source of V, J and clone size, and D and trimming were worked out from the DNA. The table has 150,000 or so clones, approximately 75% seen once. Healthy people donating bone marrow made up the donors. This clonotype was sampled from a girl between 10 and 17 years old in good health and CMV-seronegative. Sequencing was carried out using PBMCs.

The CDR3 nucleotides are TGTGCCAGCAGCCCCGGTCGGGGGTCGGCAGGCTACACCTTC. Amino acid sequence: CASSPGRGSAGYTF. The chain recombines TRBV7-2 with TRBJ1-2; D perhaps matches TRBD1 (5 bases). The V end lost 5 bases, the J end lost 8 bases, and 18 bases lay between the germline ends. Germline assignment: CDR1 SGHTA and CDR2 FQGNSA. CDR3 size: 14 residues.